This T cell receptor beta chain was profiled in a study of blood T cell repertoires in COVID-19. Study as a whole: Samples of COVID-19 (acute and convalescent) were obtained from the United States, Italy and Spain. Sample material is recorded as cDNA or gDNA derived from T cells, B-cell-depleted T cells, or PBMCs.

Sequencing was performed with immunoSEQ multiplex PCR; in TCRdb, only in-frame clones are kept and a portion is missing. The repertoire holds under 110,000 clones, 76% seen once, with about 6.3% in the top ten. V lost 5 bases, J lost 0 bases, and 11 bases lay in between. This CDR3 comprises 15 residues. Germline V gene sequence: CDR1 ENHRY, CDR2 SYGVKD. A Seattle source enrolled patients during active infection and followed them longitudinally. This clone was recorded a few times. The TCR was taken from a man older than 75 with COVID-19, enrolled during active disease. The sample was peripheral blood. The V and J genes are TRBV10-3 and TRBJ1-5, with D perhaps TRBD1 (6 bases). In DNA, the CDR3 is TGTGCCATCAGTAGGGACACCGATAGCAATCAGCCCCAGCATTTT. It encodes CAISRDTDSNQPQHF.